Each of the 10 T cell receptor beta chains below was sequenced from the same sample in a study of Ad26.COV2.S vaccination and SARS-CoV-2 variants. Treatment here: about 20 received Ad26.COV2.S at low or high dose, single or two shots; 5 received placebo; per-sample allocation not given. All samples were drawn on day 63, counting from the first vaccine or placebo injection. TCRdb's table, derived via immunoSEQ multiplex PCR, lists solely in-frame clones and lacks some. This sample has about 680,000 clones, with 89% found just once. The sample consisted of peripheral blood, taken in a trial of Ad26.COV2.S vaccine versus placebo. These receptors came from a person aged 18 to 65 who received the Ad26.COV2.S COVID-19 vaccine or a placebo.

The gene calls are TRBV5-4 and TRBJ2-2, with 7 positions matching TRBD2. Looked up from germline, CDR1 is SGHNT and CDR2 is YYREEE (reference sequence). The CDR3 extends over 16 amino acids. Trimming at V came to 4 bases and at J to 10 bases, leaving 16 bases not matched to a gene. CDR3 in DNA: TGTGCCAGCAGCCGGTCGCTGGCGGGAGTAGGAGTGGAGCTGTTTTTT. Amino acids: CASSRSLAGVGVELFF.

The chain couples TRBV5-1 to TRBJ2-1; tentatively, D is TRBD2 (6 bases). V gave up 1 base and J gave up 5 bases, with 13 bases separating them. This CDR3 has 15 residues. Germline CDR1 is SGHRS and CDR2 is YFSETQ. CDR3 sequence reads: CASSLTGGANNEQFF. CDR3 DNA sequence: TGCGCCAGCAGCTTGACTGGCGGGGCAAACAATGAGCAGTTCTTC.

The chain couples TRBV18 to TRBJ2-2, with TRBD2 as a possible D gene (6 bases). Germline lookup yields CDR1 KGHSH and CDR2 LQKENI. V shed 0 bases and J shed 5 bases, with 13 bases lying between them. This CDR3 is 16 amino acids long. CDR3 loop: CASSPPGRPGTGELFF. CDR3 nucleotides: TGTGCCAGCTCACCACCGGGGAGGCCGGGAACCGGGGAGCTGTTTTTT.

The chain uses TRBV7-9 and TRBJ2-5, with D unclear. V was trimmed by 6 bases and J by 0 bases, leaving 5 bases between them. The CDR3 loop spans 12 amino acids. The germline V gene has CDR1 SEHNR and CDR2 FQNEAQ (reference sequence). CDR3 in amino acids: CASREYQETQYF. The CDR3 nucleotides read TGTGCCAGCAGAGAGTACCAAGAGACCCAGTACTTC.

This clone was seen a single time. The V call is TRBV7-2, the J call TRBJ2-3; no clear D. CDR1 and CDR2 (germline): SGHTA, FQGNSA. The CDR3 length is 12 residues. V was pared by 0 bases and J by 11 bases, with 9 bases between. The CDR3 nucleotides are TGTGCCAGCAGCTTAGCCGTTTTAGGGCAGTATTTT. Translated, it gives CASSLAVLGQYF.

V is TRBV7-6 and J is TRBJ2-1, with D perhaps TRBD1 (5 bases). This CDR3 contains 12 residues. From germline, CDR1 is SGHVS and CDR2 FNYEAQ. The V end was cut by 5 bases, the J end by 8 bases, with 10 bases between. DNA for the CDR3: TGTGCCAGCAGCCTACAGGTACATGAGCAGTTCTTC. It yields the protein CASSLQVHEQFF.

The gene calls are TRBV18 and TRBJ1-4, with TRBD1 as a possible D gene (5 bases). In germline, CDR1 is KGHSH, CDR2 LQKENI. The CDR3 is 14 residues long. The germline V and J ends were trimmed by 2 bases and 10 bases, with 14 bases remaining between them. This CDR3 is CASSPASTGPKLFF. CDR3 nucleotide sequence: TGTGCCAGCTCACCAGCATCGACGGGGCCAAAACTGTTTTTT. Full variable domain (remainder filled in from reference TRBV18 and TRBJ1-4): NAGVMQNPRHLVRRRGQEARLRCSPMKGHSHVYWYRQLPEEGLKFMVYLQKENIIDESGMPKERFSAEFPKEGPSILRIQQVVRGDSAAYFCASSPASTGPKLFFGSGTQLSVL.

The J gene is TRBJ2-3, the V gene TRBV5-6, with 9 bases matching TRBD1. Trimming cost V 4 bases and J 5 bases; bases outside gene matches: 14. Germline assignment: CDR1 SGHDT and CDR2 YYEEEE. The CDR3 runs 17 residues. For the CDR3, the DNA is TGTGCCAGCAGCCTCTGGGGACAGGGCAGGCGGGTAGATACGCAGTATTTT. It translates to CASSLWGQGRRVDTQYF.

The V and J genes are TRBV3-1 (or the pseudogene TRBV3-2) and TRBJ1-2, with a tentative D call TRBD1 (5 bases). The V gene's germline CDR1 is LGHDT and CDR2 YNNKEL (reference sequence). Deletions cut 4 bases from V and 1 base from J, with 16 bases between. The CDR3 spans 16 residues. Here the CDR3 reads CASSPGGGAGNYGYTF. As DNA, the CDR3 is TGTGCCAGCAGCCCGGGGGGAGGGGCTGGTAACTATGGCTACACCTTC.

The chain links TRBV7-2 to TRBJ1-2; TRBD1 matches at 10 bases. The junction had 9 bases not matched to a gene; V was cut back by 4 bases and J by 7 bases. Germline values: CDR1 SGHTA, CDR2 FQGNSA. The CDR3 sequence is 15 residues long. CDR3 amino acids: CASSSKGQGDLGYTF. The CDR3 DNA reads TGTGCCAGCAGCTCGAAAGGACAGGGGGACCTTGGCTACACCTTC.